This TCR beta chain derives from a study of shared clonotypes between healthy human individuals. TCRdb's copy holds only in-frame clones and misses some; the assay was immunoSEQ multiplex PCR. This table has 450,000 to 500,000 clones, almost 80% appearing once. Healthy HIV-negative adults with no recent acute infections or vaccinations were recruited as donors. The germline V gene has CDR1 SGHTA and CDR2 FQGNSA. V gave up 1 base and J gave up 4 bases, with 14 bases separating them. CDR3 length: 16 residues. This TCR came from a woman aged 40 to 50 in good health. Some clones in this sample may be carry-over from other donors' samples. Sequencing input: PBMCs. V and J are TRBV7-2 and TRBJ1-5, with D perhaps matching TRBD1 (5 bases). CDR3 protein: CASSLVGQGGNQPQHF. CDR3 sequence (DNA): TGTGCCAGCAGCTTAGTGGGGCAGGGCGGGAATCAGCCCCAGCATTTT.